The rows below give T cell receptor beta chains drawn from one sample of a study of shared clonotypes between healthy human individuals. Libraries were prepared by immunoSEQ multiplex PCR; TCRdb keeps only in-frame clonotypes and omits some of them. The table lists some 660,000 clones, around 73% of them singletons, with about 1.8% in the top ten. Sequenced sample: memory CD4+ T cells sorted from blood. The receptors shown here come from a woman aged 25 to 39 in good health. The conserved cysteine and the conserved F or W are not part of the CDR3 here.

j_gene | v_gene | CDR3aa
TRBJ2-7 | TRBV27 | ASRHRGRSSYEQY
TRBJ2-7 | TRBV1 | TSSQRQGAKEQY
TRBJ2-7 | TRBV7-2 | ASSLVSLVSGEQY
TRBJ2-5 | TRBV7-8 | ASSQGQLQETQY
TRBJ2-7 | TRBV6-1 | ASSAGTGYNEQY
TRBJ2-1 | TRBV7-8 | ASSQETSGRGEQF
TRBJ1-1 | TRBV11-2 | ASSVQRDTEAF
TRBJ1-4 | TRBV25-1 | ASSDPSTGEGEKLF
TRBJ2-3 | TRBV7-6 | ASSLLPGTSGSLPDTQY
TRBJ2-1 | TRBV7-6 | ASSNDRGPYNEQF
TRBJ1-4 | TRBV5-1 | ASSLARGFGEKLF
TRBJ1-1 | TRBV6-6 | ASSYSLGQKNTEAF
TRBJ2-7 | TRBV5-6 | ASSSTGPGRYEQY
TRBJ1-4 | TRBV5-1 | ASSHDRGKEKLF
TRBJ2-1 | TRBV25-1 | ASSSTSGTNEQF
TRBJ2-2 | TRBV9 | ASSVGGGRAGELF
TRBJ2-7 | TRBV10-2 | ASSAPGGAYEQY
TRBJ2-1 | TRBV10-3 | ALRTSGQNNEQF
TRBJ2-1 | TRBV11-2 | ASSPLAGSEQF
TRBJ2-7 | TRBV7-6 | ASSRDRSYEQY
TRBJ2-2 | TRBV30 | AWGAGPGHRGAV
TRBJ2-5 | TRBV6-6 | ASSYVVAGGRETQY
TRBJ1-2 | TRBV11-3 | ASSSRDNYGYT
TRBJ1-5 | TRBV6-1 | ASSRQGPAQPQH
TRBJ1-3 | TRBV4-1 | ASSQERAGNTIY
TRBJ2-7 | TRBV5-4 | ASSPGQKSYEQY
TRBJ1-5 | TRBV2 | ASMKDLNQPQH
TRBJ2-2 | TRBV6-1 | ASSGLATTGELF
TRBJ2-1 | TRBV5-1 | ASSLPGLAGAEQF
TRBJ1-1 | TRBV2 | ASSQHMNTEAF
TRBJ2-1 | TRBV5-1 | ASSLAPGSGSRF
TRBJ2-3 | TRBV6-4 | ASSPLAGTDTQY
TRBJ1-5 | TRBV28 | ASSLFGGQPQH
TRBJ1-1 | TRBV28 | ASSSPSLNTEAF
TRBJ1-1 | TRBV19 | ASSRLDGEAF
TRBJ2-2 | TRBV5-1 | ASSRLTAANTGELF
TRBJ2-5 | TRBV20-1 | SPGGEETQY
TRBJ1-3 | TRBV28 | ASSRQGTRNTIY
TRBJ2-7 | TRBV19 | ASSLTSGRRYEQY
TRBJ2-2 | TRBV9 | ASSVALARTGELF
TRBJ2-7 | TRBV4-1 | ASSNSFSGGIYEQY
TRBJ2-3 | TRBV9 | ASSVLGQAGTGTDTQY
TRBJ1-3 | TRBV13 | ASSEDRGVAGNTIY
TRBJ1-2 | TRBV4-1 | ASSPEPSSYGYT
TRBJ1-5 | TRBV19 | ASSVGSSNQPQH
TRBJ1-1 | TRBV29-1 | SVQTGALDTEAF
TRBJ1-5 | TRBV10-3 | AISESGRGQNQPQH
TRBJ2-1 | TRBV20-1 | SARWLDEQF
TRBJ1-3 | TRBV18 | ASSPESGTKGNTIY
TRBJ2-1 | TRBV30 | AWGKTSGRVPYNEQF
TRBJ1-3 | TRBV5-6 | ASSWGRSGNTIY
TRBJ2-7 | TRBV25-1 | ASTGQGPYEQY
TRBJ2-7 | TRBV2 | ASSEGGTLSYEQY
TRBJ2-7 | TRBV6-6 | ASSSQGRSSYEQY
TRBJ1-1 | TRBV25-1 | ASRVNTEAF